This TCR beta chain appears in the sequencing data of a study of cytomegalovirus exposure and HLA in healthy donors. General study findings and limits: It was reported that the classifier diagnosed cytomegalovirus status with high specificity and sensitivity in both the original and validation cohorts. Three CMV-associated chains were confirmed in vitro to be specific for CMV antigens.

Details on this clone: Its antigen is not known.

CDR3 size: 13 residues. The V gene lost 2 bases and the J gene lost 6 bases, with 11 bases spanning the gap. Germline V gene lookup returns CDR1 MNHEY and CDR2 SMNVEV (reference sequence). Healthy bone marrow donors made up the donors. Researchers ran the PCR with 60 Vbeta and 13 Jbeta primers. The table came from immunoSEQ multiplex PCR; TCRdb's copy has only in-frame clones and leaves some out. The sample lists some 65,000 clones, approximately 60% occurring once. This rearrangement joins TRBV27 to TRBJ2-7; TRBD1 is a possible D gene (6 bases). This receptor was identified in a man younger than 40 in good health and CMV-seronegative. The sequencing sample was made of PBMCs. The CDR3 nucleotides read TGTGCCAGCAGTTTAGACAGGACGGGCGAGCAGTACTTC. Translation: CASSLDRTGEQYF.